The clone carrying this TCR beta chain was picked up a small number of times. As yet, its antigen is unknown. Via MiXCR, TCRdb re-called the 5' RACE reads, giving one row per CDR3 protein. The table has 700,000 or so distinct CDR3 sequences, around 20% seen once; the top ten hold 15% to 20%. This specimen belongs to a study of CD8 T cells in ankylosing spondylitis. Regarding the study as a whole: Matched ankylosing spondylitis synovial fluid reportedly showed significant enrichment of disease-linked clones. Blood from ankylosing spondylitis patients appeared to carry a characteristic roughly 8-variant TCR beta motif. Clones linked with disease were CD8+ and fairly uncommon in the peripheral blood.

CDR1 SQVTM and CDR2 ANQGSEA come from the germline V gene. CDR3 length equals 13 residues. The V end was cut by 0 bases, the J end by 6 bases, with 12 bases between. The TCR sequence derives from a male donor with ankylosing spondylitis. The chain links TRBV29-1 to TRBJ2-7; D remains unclear. What was sequenced was blood, either unsorted or a sorted T cell fraction (not recorded which). The CDR3 spells CSVEDGGIGEQYF. Here the CDR3 DNA reads TGCAGCGTTGAAGATGGTGGGATCGGCGAGCAGTACTTC.